The 29 T cell receptor beta chains below all came from one sample that was sequenced in a study of OX40 agonist ivuxolimab in advanced cancers. Clones were read by immunoSEQ multiplex PCR, and TCRdb kept only the in-frame ones, dropping some. The table lists about 60,000 clones, around nine tenths of them singletons, with 1.1% in the top ten. The source was CD4+ or CD8+ T cells sorted from blood, collected in a trial of the OX40 agonist ivuxolimab. Source of these receptors: an adult with an advanced solid tumor such as melanoma, head and neck, liver or kidney cancer.

This chain joins TRBV6-6 and TRBJ2-7; 8 positions agree with TRBD1. Germline CDR1 reads MNHNY; CDR2 reads SVGAGI (reference sequence). The V gene end was trimmed by 5 bases and the J gene end by 9 bases; junction bases not matched to a gene: 12. The CDR3 has 14 amino acids. CDR3 sequence: CASSRGTGSIGQYF. DNA for the CDR3: TGTGCCAGCAGTCGCGGGACAGGTAGTATAGGGCAGTACTTC.

This rearrangement joins TRBV7-2 to TRBJ2-6, with D perhaps TRBD1 (6 bases). The length of the CDR3 is 17 residues. Trimming took 7 bases from V and 4 from J, leaving 20 bases between them. Per the germline V gene, CDR1 is SGHTA and CDR2 is FQGNSA. The CDR3 here is CASTTRRGVSGANVLTF. CDR3 coding DNA: TGTGCCAGCACCACCCGCAGGGGCGTCTCCGGGGCCAACGTCCTGACTTTC.

This clone was picked up a small number of times. The chain is built from TRBV27 and TRBJ1-1; TRBD1 agrees at 8 bases. CDR1 MNHEY and CDR2 SMNVEV come from the germline V gene (reference sequence). V shed 3 bases, J shed 3 bases, and the junction held 6 bases outside the gene matches. The CDR3 covers 15 residues. The CDR3 sequence is CASSLVPGGHTEAFF. Here the CDR3 DNA reads TGTGCCAGCAGTTTGGTACCAGGGGGCCACACTGAAGCTTTCTTT.

This clone appeared a few times. The chain joins TRBV18 to TRBJ2-3; tentatively, D is TRBD1 (5 bases). This CDR3 contains 15 residues. Germline V gives CDR1 KGHSH, CDR2 LQKENI. Trimming cost V 4 bases and J 8 bases, with 19 bases left between them. CDR3 residues: CASSLEPQGGGTQYF. The CDR3 coding sequence is TGTGCCAGCTCACTAGAACCCCAGGGTGGCGGTACGCAGTATTTT.

The chain is built from TRBV4-3 and TRBJ2-3; 8 nucleotides line up with TRBD2. Germline CDR1 and CDR2: LGHNA and YSLEER. V lost 0 bases, J lost 2 bases, and 19 bases stayed unmatched. The CDR3 sequence is 21 residues long. CDR3 loop: CASSQDPGASGWALNTDTQYF. CDR3 nucleotide sequence: TGCGCCAGCAGCCAAGATCCCGGGGCTAGCGGGTGGGCCCTAAACACAGATACGCAGTATTTT.

The CDR3 spells CASSPDRGGGYTF. The DNA of the CDR3 is TGTGCCAGTAGCCCCGACAGGGGCGGAGGCTACACCTTC. The chain recombines TRBV19 with TRBJ1-2, with 8 bases matching TRBD1. V lost 6 bases, J lost 8 bases, and 8 bases stayed unmatched. The CDR3 consists of 13 residues. Per the germline V gene, CDR1 is LNHDA and CDR2 is SQIVND (reference sequence).

This clone was recorded only once. The CDR3 nucleotides are TGTGCCAGCAGCGTAGATCCGGGTACTACCTACGAGCAGTACTTC. It yields the protein CASSVDPGTTYEQYF. This chain connects TRBV9 to TRBJ2-7; the D is unclear. V lost 0 bases and J 2 bases, leaving 12 bases between the germline ends. The CDR3 contains 15 residues. Germline V lookup: CDR1 SGDLS, CDR2 YYNGEE.

The rearrangement joins TRBV5-1 to TRBJ1-2, with unresolved D. Germline CDR1 SGHRS, CDR2 YFSETQ. This CDR3 is built from 13 residues. With 7 bases removed from V and 3 bases from J, the gap between germline ends came to 13 bases. The CDR3 sequence: CASGGTLDYGYTF. The DNA for the CDR3 is TGCGCCAGCGGTGGTACCTTGGACTATGGCTACACCTTC.

The chain has TRBV7-2 and TRBJ2-1; 10 positions match TRBD2. The germline V gene has CDR1 SGHTA and CDR2 FQGNSA. This CDR3 is 18 amino acids long. V shed 2 bases and J 7 bases; nucleotides not matched to a gene: 14. The CDR3 region has the DNA TGTGCCAGCAGCTTAAAAAGCGGGAGGGCCGTTGCGTGGAATGAGCAGTTCTTC. As protein: CASSLKSGRAVAWNEQFF.

V gene TRBV5-8 combines with J gene TRBJ1-4; D remains ambiguous. Trimming shortened V by 1 base and J by 3 bases, and 10 bases separated the two germline ends. CDR1 is SGHTS and CDR2 is YDEGEE in the germline V gene. This CDR3 contains 15 residues. The DNA of the CDR3 is TGTGCCAGCAGCTTGACAAAATCTTCTAATGAAAAACTGTTTTTT. Amino acids: CASSLTKSSNEKLFF. Together with reference TRBV5-8 and TRBJ1-4, the CDR3 gives the full variable domain: EAGVTQSPTHLIKTRGQQATLRCSPISGHTSVYWYQQALGLGLQFLLWYDEGEERNRGNFPPRFSGRQFPNYSSELNVNALELEDSALYLCASSLTKSSNEKLFFGSGTQLSVL.

The chain uses TRBV15 and TRBJ2-7; D might be TRBD1 (6 bases). Trimming shortened V by 3 bases and J by 1 base, and 16 bases separated the two germline ends. This CDR3 has 16 residues. Germline CDR1 LNHNV, CDR2 YYDKDF (reference sequence). The DNA for the CDR3 is TGTGCCACCAGCAGTCGAGCCGGGACAAATTCCTACGAGCAGTACTTC. This sequence encodes CATSSRAGTNSYEQYF.

The V gene is TRBV4-2, the J gene TRBJ2-5, with 10 bases identical to TRBD1. Germline V gene sequence: CDR1 LGHNA, CDR2 YNFKEQ. V shed 6 bases, J shed 3 bases, and the junction held 1 base outside the gene matches. CDR3 length: 13 amino acids. CDR3 coding DNA: TGTGCCAGCAGAGGACAGGGGGAAGAGACCCAGTACTTC. Protein product: CASRGQGEETQYF.

This clone was seen a single time. The sample holds other DNA sequences that translate to the same CDR3. The gene calls are TRBV19 and TRBJ2-1; D remains unclear. V was shortened by 1 base and J by 1 base, with 8 bases between the two germline ends. The CDR3 extends over 15 amino acids. The germline CDR1 and CDR2 sequences are LNHDA and SQIVND (reference sequence). In DNA form, the CDR3 reads TGTGCCAGTAGTATAGGGGAAACGTCCTACAATGAGCAGTTCTTC. Translation gives CASSIGETSYNEQFF.

Concerning this clone itself: The junction departs from the called germline gene at one end, perhaps through a read error. This chain joins TRBV5-6 and TRBJ1-2; possible D gene TRBD1, 6 bases. Germline V gives CDR1 SGHDT, CDR2 YYEEEE. This CDR3 region has 16 residues. The CDR3 loop reads CASSQISTRGLYRYTF. In DNA form, the CDR3 reads TGTGCCAGCAGTCAAATTTCCACCAGGGGCCTCTATCGCTACACCTTC.

The chain links TRBV7-9 to TRBJ2-5; D is unresolved. The CDR3 has 13 amino acids. V lost 2 bases, J lost 2 bases, and 6 bases lay in between. The germline V gene encodes CDR1 SEHNR and CDR2 FQNEAQ (reference sequence). CDR3 nucleotides: TGTGCCAGCAGCTTAAACAGTCAAGAGACCCAGTACTTC. This encodes CASSLNSQETQYF.

The V and J genes are TRBV11-1 and TRBJ2-1; D gene uncertain. This CDR3 spans 17 amino acids. In germline, CDR1 is SGHAT, CDR2 FQDESV (reference sequence). The V gene lost 5 bases and the J gene lost 3 bases, with 20 bases spanning the gap. The CDR3 DNA is TGTGCCAGCAGCAAGGGAACAATAGGATATGTCTACAATGAGCAGTTCTTC. It yields the protein CASSKGTIGYVYNEQFF. Supplemented by reference TRBV11-1 and TRBJ2-1, the full variable domain reads EAEVAQSPRYKITEKSQAVAFWCDPISGHATLYWYRQILGQGPELLVQFQDESVVDDSQLPKDRFSAERLKGVDSTLKIQPAELGDSAMYLCASSKGTIGYVYNEQFFGPGTRLTVL.

The CDR3 loop is CASSRDKVTYEQYF. The CDR3, as DNA: TGTGCCAGCAGCCGGGACAAGGTCACCTACGAGCAGTACTTC. J is TRBJ2-7 and V is TRBV5-6, with a weak D call TRBD1 (6 bases). CDR3 length equals 14 residues. V gave up 4 bases and J gave up 2 bases, with 13 bases separating them. Germline CDR1 SGHDT, CDR2 YYEEEE.

This clone was observed once. The chain joins TRBV19 to TRBJ1-2; no definite D call. CDR3 length: 14 amino acids. V dropped 0 bases and J dropped 8 bases, with 13 bases sitting between them. Germline V gives CDR1 LNHDA, CDR2 SQIVND (reference sequence). DNA of the CDR3: TGTGCCAGTAGTATAGATGTACAATCGACCGGCTACACCTTC. Encoded protein: CASSIDVQSTGYTF.

The rearrangement uses TRBV9 and TRBJ2-6; the D gene is possibly TRBD1 (5 bases). This CDR3 has 13 amino acids. V was cut by 8 bases and J by 0 bases, with 6 bases left in between. Per the germline V gene, CDR1 is SGDLS and CDR2 is YYNGEE. The chain's CDR3 is CASQGSGANVLTF. The DNA of the CDR3 is TGTGCCAGTCAGGGCTCTGGGGCCAACGTCCTGACTTTC.

This chain uses TRBV4-1 with TRBJ2-3; a possible D gene is TRBD2 (6 bases). This CDR3 spans 15 amino acids. Trimming shortened V by 5 bases and J by 2 bases, and 14 bases separated the two germline ends. Germline loops: CDR1 MGHRA, CDR2 YSYEKL. The CDR3 nucleotides read TGCGCCAGCAGCTTTCTAGGACTAACCACAGATACGCAGTATTTT. This codes for CASSFLGLTTDTQYF.

To note about this clone: Other DNA variants within this sample encode the same CDR3. The V gene is TRBV28, the J gene TRBJ2-7; TRBD2 is a possible D gene (6 bases). Germline lookup yields CDR1 MDHEN and CDR2 SYDVKM. CDR3 length: 16 amino acids. Trimming stripped 4 bases from V and 4 bases from J, with 20 bases between. The CDR3 DNA reads TGTGCCAGCAGTTCCTATTCCGGGACTGCCAATTACGAGCAGTACTTC. It specifies CASSSYSGTANYEQYF.

The rearrangement uses TRBV7-8 and TRBJ2-5; maybe TRBD1 (5 bases). Germline V lookup: CDR1 SGHVS, CDR2 FQNEAQ. The CDR3 has 16 amino acids. Trimming cost V 3 bases and J 2 bases, with 16 bases left between them. The CDR3 coding sequence is TGTGCCAGCAGCTTGTGGGGCCGGGTCCGGCAAGAGACCCAGTACTTC. This codes for CASSLWGRVRQETQYF.

This chain connects TRBV7-2 to TRBJ2-1; no firm D call. Per the germline V gene, CDR1 is SGHTA and CDR2 is FQGNSA. Trimming took 1 base from V and 7 from J, leaving 11 bases between them. CDR3 length: 14 amino acids. The CDR3 spells CASSLDAVVNEQFF. The CDR3 DNA reads as TGTGCCAGCAGCTTAGACGCGGTGGTAAATGAGCAGTTCTTC.

The chain links TRBV5-4 to TRBJ2-3; TRBD2 is a possible D gene (5 bases). Deletions cut 2 bases from V and 4 bases from J, with 14 bases between. This CDR3 has 15 residues. The V gene's germline CDR1 is SGHNT and CDR2 YYREEE (reference sequence). In nucleotides, the CDR3 is TGTGCCAGCAGCTTTGGAGGCAGTGGTTCAGATACGCAGTATTTT. It encodes CASSFGGSGSDTQYF.

This clone was observed a few times. The rearrangement links TRBV10-3 to TRBJ2-3, with D maybe TRBD1 (5 bases). There are 14 residues in the CDR3. CDR1 is ENHRY, CDR2 SYGVKD, per germline. Trimming took 4 bases from V and 2 from J, leaving 10 bases between them. In DNA, the CDR3 is TGTGCCATCAGTGGCCAGGGTGACACAGATACGCAGTATTTT. It codes for CAISGQGDTDTQYF.

This clone was seen once. The V call is TRBV5-4, the J call TRBJ2-5; 11 positions agree with TRBD2. The CDR3 sequence is 15 residues long. Germline assignment: CDR1 SGHNT and CDR2 YYREEE (reference sequence). The V and J ends lost 2 bases and 2 bases, in that order; junction bases with no gene match: 2. CDR3: CASSFRTSGQETQYF. CDR3 sequence (DNA): TGTGCCAGCAGCTTTAGGACTAGCGGGCAAGAGACCCAGTACTTC.

This clone came up a few times. This chain connects TRBV2 to TRBJ2-1; 7 positions agree with TRBD2. Germline V gene data show CDR1 as SNHLY and CDR2 as FYNNEI. The CDR3 is 14 residues long. The V segment lost 6 bases and the J segment 8 bases; nucleotides outside the gene matches: 10. CDR3 nucleotides: TGTGCCAGCAGGACTGGGGGAGGGAGCGATGAGCAGTTCTTC. Its protein product is CASRTGGGSDEQFF.

V gene TRBV6-6 combines with J gene TRBJ2-7; D unclear. The CDR3 loop spans 12 amino acids. V was pared by 7 bases and J by 0 bases, with 7 bases between. Germline V gene sequence: CDR1 MNHNY, CDR2 SVGAGI (reference sequence). The CDR3 sequence: CASMASSYEQYF. The CDR3 DNA reads TGTGCCAGCATGGCGAGCTCCTACGAGCAGTACTTC.

A remark on this clone: In the same sample, other DNA sequences code for this CDR3. The chain combines TRBV29-1 with TRBJ2-7, with 7 bases fitting TRBD1. The junction had 7 bases not matched to a gene; V was cut back by 6 bases and J by 2 bases. This CDR3 is built from 13 residues. The germline V gene has CDR1 SQVTM and CDR2 ANQGSEA. CDR3 protein: CSVRQGGTYEQYF. The DNA for the CDR3 is TGCAGCGTCCGACAGGGTGGGACCTACGAGCAGTACTTC.